The 8 T cell receptor beta chains reported below all come from one sample, sequenced in a study of shared clonotypes between healthy human individuals (dated by TCRdb to about 2020). Library prep was done by the immunoSEQ multiplex PCR assay. As stored in TCRdb, this immuneACCESS dataset retains in-frame rearrangements with V and J assigned. A fraction of the clones does not appear; measured against another copy, unresolved V genes explain less than half of the discrepancy, and the remainder lacks a known reason. This sample has about 2.1 million clones in its table, and around 95% of those were observed once. Under 2% of the sample belongs to the ten largest clones. For the CD8 naive samples, CD45RO-negative cells were positively selected for CCR7, yielding a CD45RA+CCR7+ population from which TemRA cells were excluded. The sequenced sample was naive CD8+ T cells from PBMCs. The cell subset or site tag for this specimen amounts to: CD45RA+CCR7+. The source of these receptors is a man younger than 30 in good health. Some clones in this sample may be carry-over from other donors' samples.

This rearrangement joins TRBV15 to TRBJ2-1, with TRBD2 matching over 7 bases. J was trimmed by 9 bases and V by 4 bases; bases with no gene match: 18. Germline V lookup: CDR1 LNHNV, CDR2 YYDKDF (reference sequence). The CDR3 length is 17 residues. The DNA for the CDR3 is TGTGCCACCAGCACTTCTAGGACCGTGGCGGGAGAGGGTGAGCAGTTCTTC. Encoded protein: CATSTSRTVAGEGEQFF.

The chain carries TRBV6-5 and TRBJ1-1; 10 bases map to TRBD1. V was pared by 6 bases and J by 1 base, with 5 bases of the junction left unmatched. Germline CDR1 reads MNHEY; CDR2 reads SVGAGI. The CDR3 is 15 residues long. CDR3 coding DNA: TGTGCCAGCAGAATACGGACAGGGGGGAACACTGAAGCTTTCTTT. It codes for CASRIRTGGNTEAFF.

The chain recombines TRBV19 with TRBJ1-5; D gene unclear. This CDR3 is built from 14 residues. Germline values: CDR1 LNHDA, CDR2 SQIVND (reference sequence). Deletions cut 5 bases from V and 7 bases from J, with 15 bases between. CDR3 nucleotide sequence: TGTGCCAGTAGTTTGCCCCGAAGGAGCCAGCCCCAGCATTTT. It is translated as CASSLPRRSQPQHF.

The chain has TRBV9 and TRBJ1-2, with D maybe TRBD1 (6 bases). Germline V gives CDR1 SGDLS, CDR2 YYNGEE. The CDR3 spans 19 residues. Trimming took off 3 bases at V and 0 bases at J, with 24 bases between the two ends. For the CDR3, the DNA is TGTGCCAGCAGCGACGGACCCCAGGGGTTAACTACAGCTAACTATGGCTACACCTTC. It encodes CASSDGPQGLTTANYGYTF. The full variable domain, rest sourced from reference TRBV9 and TRBJ1-2, is DSGVTQTPKHLITATGQRVTLRCSPRSGDLSVYWYQQSLDQGLQFLIQYYNGEERAKGNILERFSAQQFPDLHSELNLSSLELGDSALYFCASSDGPQGLTTANYGYTFGSGTRLTVV.

The V call is TRBV6-5, the J call TRBJ2-7; D not resolved. The germline V gene has CDR1 MNHEY and CDR2 SVGAGI. The CDR3 has 11 residues. V was trimmed by 8 bases and J by 6 bases, leaving 11 bases between them. CDR3 amino acids: CASHAGTEQYF. Written as DNA, the CDR3 is TGTGCCAGCCATGCAGGTACCGAGCAGTACTTC.

The chain couples TRBV9 to TRBJ2-7; D may be TRBD2 (6 bases). CDR1 and CDR2 from the germline V gene are SGDLS and YYNGEE. Trimming shortened V by 4 bases and J by 0 bases, and 14 bases separated the two germline ends. The CDR3 is 15 residues long. In DNA form, the CDR3 reads TGTGCCAGCAGCCTGGGCGGCGGGGACTCCTACGAGCAGTACTTC. This codes for CASSLGGGDSYEQYF.

This clone appeared a single time. The chain links TRBV7-9 to TRBJ2-1; 12 bases agree with TRBD2. The trim removed 5 bases at V and 7 bases at J, leaving 12 bases unmatched. There are 17 residues in the CDR3. Germline loops: CDR1 SEHNR, CDR2 FQNEAQ (reference sequence). The CDR3 loop reads CASSPQSPSGRANEQFF. As DNA, the CDR3 is TGTGCCAGCAGCCCACAAAGTCCTAGCGGGAGGGCGAATGAGCAGTTCTTC. The variable domain in full, completed from reference TRBV7-9 and TRBJ2-1, reads DTGVSQNPRHKITKRGQNVTFRCDPISEHNRLYWYRQTLGQGPEFLTYFQNEAQLEKSRLLSDRFSAERPKGSFSTLEIQRTEQGDSAMYLCASSPQSPSGRANEQFFGPGTRLTVL.

This chain connects TRBV12-5 to TRBJ2-1; 10 bases agree with TRBD1. CDR3 length: 17 residues. After removal of 4 bases from V and 10 bases from J, the junction contained 16 bases not matched to a gene. Germline V lookup: CDR1 LGHNT, CDR2 FRNRAP. CDR3 residues: CASGSIRPGQGTLEQFF. The CDR3 DNA is TGTGCTAGTGGTTCCATTCGACCGGGACAGGGGACTCTAGAGCAGTTCTTC.